The sequence of this T cell receptor beta chain was determined in a study of blood T cell repertoires in COVID-19. Produced via immunoSEQ multiplex PCR; TCRdb's table is partial and in-frame only. The sample shows 70,000 to 90,000 clones, approximately 86% of them seen only once. CDR3 length: 13 residues. Germline V gene data show CDR1 as MNHEY and CDR2 as SMNVEV (reference sequence). With 6 bases removed from V and 5 bases from J, the gap between germline ends came to 13 bases. By sample fraction, this clone is large. The same CDR3 also results from other DNA sequences found in this sample. Material: peripheral blood. This clonotype was sampled from a man aged 80 or over with COVID-19, enrolled during active disease. V usage is TRBV27 and J usage is TRBJ1-1, with D perhaps matching TRBD1 (6 bases). The CDR3 sequence is CASSLGQRTEAFF. DNA for the CDR3: TGTGCCAGCAGCCTAGGACAGCGGACTGAAGCTTTCTTT.